A selection of T cell receptor beta chains follows, all from one sample in a study of blood T cell repertoires in COVID-19. Profiling relied on immunoSEQ multiplex PCR, and the TCRdb table lists in-frame clones only, not all of them. Of some 23,000 clones listed, roughly 85% were seen once; the top ten hold under 9.5%. The specimen was peripheral blood. These receptor sequences come from a human donor with active COVID-19. The donor label of this sample is uncertain. The CDR3 runs from the conserved cysteine through the conserved F or W. Each record gives: J gene, D gene, clone size, V gene, CDR3 protein, CDR3 DNA. A D gene is named only where the DNA matches it firmly. Expanded clones are given a class, and other clones once, few, many or no size at all.

>TRBJ2-2|.|.|TRBV10-3
CAISEGWGHRWADLCTGELFF
TGTGCCATCAGTGAGGGATGGGGGCATAGGTGGGCGGACTTATGCACCGGGGAGCTGTTTTTT
>TRBJ2-5|.|once|TRBV27
CASGTKETQYF
TGTGCCAGCGGGACAAAAGAGACCCAGTACTTC
>TRBJ2-6|.|.|TRBV9
CASSVETSGANVLTF
TGTGCCAGCAGCGTAGAGACTTCTGGGGCCAACGTCCTGACTTTC
>TRBJ2-3|.|few|TRBV7-9
CASSLVVTDTQYF
TGTGCCAGCAGCTTAGTAGTCACAGATACGCAGTATTTT
>TRBJ2-3|TRBD2|.|TRBV5-1
CASSSGLAGEGDTQYF
TGCGCCAGCAGCTCGGGACTAGCGGGAGAGGGAGATACGCAGTATTTT
>TRBJ2-2|TRBD2|.|TRBV7-3
CASSPGTRAVTGELFF
TGTGCCAGCAGCCCCGGGACTAGGGCGGTCACCGGGGAGCTGTTTTTT
>TRBJ2-5|TRBD1|.|TRBV2
CASQGDQETQYF
TGTGCCAGCCAGGGGGATCAAGAGACCCAGTACTTC
>TRBJ2-3|.|.|TRBV19
CASMPRVYTDTQYF
TGTGCCAGTATGCCCAGGGTATACACAGATACGCAGTATTTT
>TRBJ2-6|.|.|TRBV6-2/TRBV6-3
CASSVRGAGANVLTF
TGTGCCAGCAGTGTCAGGGGAGCGGGGGCCAACGTCCTGACTTTC
>TRBJ2-1|.|.|TRBV7-8
CASSLATSSYNEQFF
TGTGCCAGCAGCTTAGCGACTAGCTCCTACAATGAGCAGTTCTTC
>TRBJ1-2|TRBD1|.|TRBV7-2
CASEPGTANYGYTF
TGTGCCAGTGAGCCAGGGACAGCTAACTATGGCTACACCTTC
>TRBJ2-1|.|.|TRBV18
CASSPGGTPYNEQFF
TGTGCCAGCTCACCCGGGGGTACCCCCTACAATGAGCAGTTCTTC
>TRBJ2-7|TRBD1|.|TRBV9
CASSSRTGDYEQYF
TGTGCCAGCAGCTCTCGGACAGGAGACTACGAGCAGTACTTC
>TRBJ2-3|.|.|TRBV11-3
CASSLGSSTDTQYF
TGTGCCAGCAGCTTGGGGAGTAGCACAGATACGCAGTATTTT
>TRBJ1-2|.|.|TRBV5-6
CASSPPSGYGYTF
TGTGCCAGCAGTCCTCCGAGCGGCTATGGCTACACCTTC